This TCR beta chain was profiled in a study of response to subunit inactivated influenza vaccine. The study, taken as a whole, reports: Each seasonal influenza vaccination, the authors suggested, recruits few new T cells.

TCRdb analysed the RT-PCR reads with MiXCR anew, one entry per CDR3 protein. The sample holds 500,000 to 700,000 distinct CDR3 sequences, roughly 25% seen once. As to this clonotype: Its antigen remains unknown.

Germline V gene sequence: CDR1 SGHRS, CDR2 YFSETQ. J gave up 7 bases and V 4 bases, and 11 bases lay outside the gene matches. This CDR3 comprises 15 residues. Separately, the same data were catalogued under a study of T cells expressing NK-cell markers. In that study: TCR beta cDNA was generated via 5'RACE template switching incorporating UMIs. One observes that, in a few donors, these clonotypes were also the leading ones within the CD3+CD56-NKG2C+ fraction.

This receptor was taken from a middle-aged man who received an inactivated influenza vaccine. The chain carries TRBV5-1 and TRBJ2-7; 10 nucleotides line up with TRBD2. This specimen consisted of CD4+ T cells sorted from PBMCs, obtained approximately 13 days after vaccination. CDR3 sequence reads: CASSSNGAGGSEQYF. The CDR3 coding sequence is TGCGCCAGCAGCAGCAATGGAGCGGGAGGGTCGGAGCAGTACTTC.